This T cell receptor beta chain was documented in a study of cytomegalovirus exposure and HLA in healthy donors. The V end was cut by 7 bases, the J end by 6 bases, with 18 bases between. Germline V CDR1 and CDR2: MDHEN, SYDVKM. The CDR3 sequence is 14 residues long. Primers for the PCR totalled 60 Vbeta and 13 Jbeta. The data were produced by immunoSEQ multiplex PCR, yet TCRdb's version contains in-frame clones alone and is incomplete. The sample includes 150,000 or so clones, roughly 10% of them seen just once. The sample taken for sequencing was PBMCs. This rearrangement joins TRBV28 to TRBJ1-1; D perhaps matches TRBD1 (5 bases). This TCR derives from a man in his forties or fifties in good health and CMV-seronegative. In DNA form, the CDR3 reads TGTGCCAGCACAGGCGTCCCCGTGGGGCCTGAAGCTTTCTTT. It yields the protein CASTGVPVGPEAFF.